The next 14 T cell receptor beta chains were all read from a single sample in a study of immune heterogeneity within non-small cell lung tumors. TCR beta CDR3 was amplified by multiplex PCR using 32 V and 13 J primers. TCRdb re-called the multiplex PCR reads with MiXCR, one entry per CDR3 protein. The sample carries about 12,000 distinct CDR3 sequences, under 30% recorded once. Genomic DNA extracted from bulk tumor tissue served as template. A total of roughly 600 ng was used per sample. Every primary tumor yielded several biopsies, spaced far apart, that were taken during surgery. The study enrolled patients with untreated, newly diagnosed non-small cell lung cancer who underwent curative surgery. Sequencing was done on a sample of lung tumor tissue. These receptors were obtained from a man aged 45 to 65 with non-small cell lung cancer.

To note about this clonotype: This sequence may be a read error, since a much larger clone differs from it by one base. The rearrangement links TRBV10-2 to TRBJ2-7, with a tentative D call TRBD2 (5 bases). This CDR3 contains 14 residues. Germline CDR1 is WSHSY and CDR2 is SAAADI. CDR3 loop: CDSKSGDPPYEQYF. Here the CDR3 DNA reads TGCGACAGCAAGAGCGGTGACCCTCCCTACGAGCAGTACTTC.

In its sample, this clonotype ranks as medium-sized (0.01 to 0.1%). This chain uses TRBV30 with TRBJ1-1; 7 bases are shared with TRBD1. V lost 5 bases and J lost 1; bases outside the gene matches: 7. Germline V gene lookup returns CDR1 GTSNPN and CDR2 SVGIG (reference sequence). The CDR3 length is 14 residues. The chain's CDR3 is CAWAYRDRNTEAFF. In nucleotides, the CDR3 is TGTGCCTGGGCCTACCGGGACAGGAACACTGAAGCTTTCTTT.

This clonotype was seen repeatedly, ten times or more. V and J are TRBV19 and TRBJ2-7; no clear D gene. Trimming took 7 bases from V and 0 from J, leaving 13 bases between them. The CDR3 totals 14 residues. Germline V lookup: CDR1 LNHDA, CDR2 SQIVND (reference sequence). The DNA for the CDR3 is TGTGCCAGTATGACGACGGACGGCTCCTACGAGCAGTACTTC. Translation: CASMTTDGSYEQYF.

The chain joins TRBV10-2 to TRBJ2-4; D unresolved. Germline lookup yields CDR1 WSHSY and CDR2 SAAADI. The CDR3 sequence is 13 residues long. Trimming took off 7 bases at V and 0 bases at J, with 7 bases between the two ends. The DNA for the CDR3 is TGCGCCAGCAAGTCTATAGCCAAAAACATTCAGTACTTC. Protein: CASKSIAKNIQYF.

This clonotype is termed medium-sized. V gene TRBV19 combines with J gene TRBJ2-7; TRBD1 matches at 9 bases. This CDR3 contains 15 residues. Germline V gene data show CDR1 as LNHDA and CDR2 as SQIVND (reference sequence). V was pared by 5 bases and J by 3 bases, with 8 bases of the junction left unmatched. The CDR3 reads CASSPRQGGLYEQYF. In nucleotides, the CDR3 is TGTGCCAGTAGTCCGCGACAGGGGGGACTCTACGAGCAGTACTTC.

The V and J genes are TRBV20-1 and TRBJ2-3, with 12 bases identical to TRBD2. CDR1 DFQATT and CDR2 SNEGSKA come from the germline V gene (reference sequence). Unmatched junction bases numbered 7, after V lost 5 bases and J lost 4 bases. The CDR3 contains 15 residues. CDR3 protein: CSAGKTSGSPDTQYF. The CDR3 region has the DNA TGCAGTGCTGGAAAGACTAGCGGGAGCCCAGATACGCAGTATTTT.

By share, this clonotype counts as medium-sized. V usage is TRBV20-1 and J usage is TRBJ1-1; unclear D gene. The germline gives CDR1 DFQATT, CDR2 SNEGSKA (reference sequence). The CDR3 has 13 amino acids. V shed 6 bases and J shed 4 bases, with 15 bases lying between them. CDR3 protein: CSAFYASGTEAFF. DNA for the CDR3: TGCAGTGCCTTTTACGCCTCCGGCACTGAAGCTTTCTTT.

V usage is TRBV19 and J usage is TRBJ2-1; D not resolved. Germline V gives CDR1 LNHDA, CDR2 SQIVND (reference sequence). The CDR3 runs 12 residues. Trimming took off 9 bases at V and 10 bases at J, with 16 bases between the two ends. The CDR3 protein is CASSRFLREQFF. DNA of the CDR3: TGTGCCAGCTCCCGTTTTTTAAGGGAGCAGTTCTTC. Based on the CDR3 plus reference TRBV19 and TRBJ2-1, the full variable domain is DGGITQSPKYLFRKEGQNVTLSCEQNLNHDAMYWYRQDPGQGLRLIYYSQIVNDFQKGDIAEGYSVSREKKESFPLTVTSAQKNPTAFYLCASSRFLREQFFGPGTRLTVL.

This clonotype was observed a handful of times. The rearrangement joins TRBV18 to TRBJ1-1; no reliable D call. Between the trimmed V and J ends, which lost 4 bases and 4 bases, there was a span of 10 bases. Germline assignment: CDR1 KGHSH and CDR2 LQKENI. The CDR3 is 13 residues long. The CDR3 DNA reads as TGTGCCAGCTCACGGGCTGATGGCACTGAAGCTTTCTTT. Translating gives CASSRADGTEAFF.

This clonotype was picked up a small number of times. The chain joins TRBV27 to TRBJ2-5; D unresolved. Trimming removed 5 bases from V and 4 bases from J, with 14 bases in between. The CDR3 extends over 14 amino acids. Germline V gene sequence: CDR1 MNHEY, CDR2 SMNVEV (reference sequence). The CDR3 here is CASSPDPLGETQYF. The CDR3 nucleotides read TGTGCCAGCAGTCCGGACCCATTAGGAGAGACCCAGTACTTC.

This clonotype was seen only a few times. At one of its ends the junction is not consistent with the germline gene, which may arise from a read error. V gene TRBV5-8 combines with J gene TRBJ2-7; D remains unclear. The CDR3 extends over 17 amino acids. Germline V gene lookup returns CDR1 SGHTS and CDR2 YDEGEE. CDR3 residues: CTSSLAVWPKLNYEQYF. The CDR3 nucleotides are TGTACCAGCAGCTTGGCGGTCTGGCCGAAACTCAACTACGAGCAGTACTTC.

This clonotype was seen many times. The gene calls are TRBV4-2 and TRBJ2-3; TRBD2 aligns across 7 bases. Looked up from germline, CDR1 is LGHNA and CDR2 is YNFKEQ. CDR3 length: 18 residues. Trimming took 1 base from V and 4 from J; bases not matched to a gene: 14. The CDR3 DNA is TGTGCCAGCAGCCAAGGCCGGGACTTTGCGGGAGTACCAGATACGCAGTATTTT. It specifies CASSQGRDFAGVPDTQYF.

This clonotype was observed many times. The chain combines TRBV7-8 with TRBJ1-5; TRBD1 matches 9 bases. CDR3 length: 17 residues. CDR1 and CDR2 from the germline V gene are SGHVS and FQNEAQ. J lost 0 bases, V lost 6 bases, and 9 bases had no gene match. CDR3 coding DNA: TGTGCCAGCAGGGCCGGGACAGGGTGGAATAGCAATCAGCCCCAGCATTTT. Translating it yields CASRAGTGWNSNQPQHF. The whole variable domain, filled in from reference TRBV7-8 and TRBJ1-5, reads GAGVSQSPRYKVAKRGQDVALRCDPISGHVSLFWYQQALGQGPEFLTYFQNEAQLDKSGLPSDRFFAERPEGSVSTLKIQRTQQEDSAVYLCASRAGTGWNSNQPQHFGDGTRLSIL.

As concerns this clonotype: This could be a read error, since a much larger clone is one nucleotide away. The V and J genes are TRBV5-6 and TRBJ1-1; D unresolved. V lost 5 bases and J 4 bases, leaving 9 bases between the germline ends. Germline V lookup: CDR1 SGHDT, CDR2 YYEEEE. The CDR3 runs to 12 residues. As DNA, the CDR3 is TGTGCCAGCAGATTGCGGGGCACTGAAGCTTTCTTT. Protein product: CASRLRGTEAFF.